Listed here are 25 T cell receptor beta chains from one sample, sequenced in a study of OX40 agonist ivuxolimab in advanced cancers. Assay: immunoSEQ multiplex PCR; the TCRdb copy retains only in-frame clones and omits some. Seen here are around 80,000 clones, roughly 94% observed once, and the top ten hold about a fifth. The sequenced sample was CD4+ or CD8+ T cells sorted from blood, obtained in a trial of the OX40 agonist ivuxolimab. Receptors were obtained from an adult with an advanced solid tumor such as melanoma, head and neck, liver or kidney cancer.

The gene calls are TRBV13 and TRBJ1-1; perhaps TRBD1 as D (6 bases). V was shortened by 5 bases and J by 6 bases, with 7 bases between the two germline ends. Germline assignment: CDR1 PRHDT and CDR2 FYEKMQ (reference sequence). The CDR3 is made up of 11 amino acids. The CDR3 protein is CASSGGPEAFF. The CDR3 DNA is TGTGCCAGCAGCGGGGGGCCTGAAGCTTTCTTT. Supplemented by reference TRBV13 and TRBJ1-1, the full variable domain reads AAGVIQSPRHLIKEKRETATLKCYPIPRHDTVYWYQQGPGQDPQFLISFYEKMQSDKGSIPDRFSAQQFSDYHSELNMSSLELGDSALYFCASSGGPEAFFGQGTRLTVV.

The chain links TRBV6-4 to TRBJ2-2; 7 bases are shared with TRBD2. Germline lookup yields CDR1 MRHNA and CDR2 SNTAGT. The CDR3 has 13 amino acids. V dropped 6 bases and J dropped 4; count of bases not matched to a gene: 2. The CDR3 DNA is TGTGCCAGCAGAGCGGGAAGCACCGGGGAGCTGTTTTTT. This gives the protein CASRAGSTGELFF.

V gene TRBV4-1 combines with J gene TRBJ1-4, with 7 bases fitting TRBD1. Germline trimming cut 4 bases from V and 6 bases from J; bases unmatched to any gene: 11. Germline loops: CDR1 MGHRA, CDR2 YSYEKL. The CDR3 length is 16 residues. CDR3 amino acids: CASSRPQGDRDEKLFF. For the CDR3, the DNA is TGCGCCAGCAGCCGACCTCAGGGGGACCGGGATGAAAAACTGTTTTTT.

The chain combines TRBV2 with TRBJ2-1; 7 bases agree with TRBD2. V lost 5 bases and J lost 7; bases outside the gene matches: 8. Germline V gives CDR1 SNHLY, CDR2 FYNNEI. CDR3 length: 14 residues. For the CDR3, the DNA is TGTGCCAGCAGTCCACCTAGCGGCGGGAATGAGCAGTTCTTC. It translates to CASSPPSGGNEQFF.

The chain uses TRBV29-1 and TRBJ2-7, with 7 positions matching TRBD1. Germline CDR1 and CDR2: SQVTM and ANQGSEA. Losses at the gene ends were 6 bases for V and 0 bases for J; bases not matched to a gene: 8. The CDR3 runs to 14 residues. CDR3 coding DNA: TGCAGCGTCCTTTATACAGGGGTCTCCTACGAGCAGTACTTC. Protein: CSVLYTGVSYEQYF.

V is TRBV7-9 and J is TRBJ1-2; D possibly corresponds to TRBD1 (5 bases). V was trimmed by 1 base and J by 0 bases, leaving 9 bases between them. This CDR3 contains 15 residues. CDR1 is SEHNR, CDR2 FQNEAQ, per germline (reference sequence). The CDR3 coding sequence is TGTGCCAGCAGCTTAGAGGGACTGACTAACTATGGCTACACCTTC. Translated: CASSLEGLTNYGYTF.

The J gene is TRBJ1-1, the V gene TRBV5-4; 8 nucleotides line up with TRBD1. CDR1 is SGHNT and CDR2 is YYREEE in the germline V gene (reference sequence). The CDR3 runs 14 residues. Losses at the gene ends were 3 bases for V and 4 bases for J; bases not matched to a gene: 5. In DNA form, the CDR3 reads TGTGCCAGCAGCTCGGACAGGGCTACCACTGAAGCTTTCTTT. As protein: CASSSDRATTEAFF.

The rearrangement joins TRBV27 to TRBJ1-5; TRBD1 matches 10 bases. In germline, CDR1 is MNHEY, CDR2 SMNVEV (reference sequence). This CDR3 has 14 residues. Trimming at V came to 3 bases and at J to 7 bases, leaving 3 bases not matched to a gene. The CDR3 coding sequence is TGTGCCAGCAGTTTGACAGGGGGCAGGCAGCCCCAGCATTTT. It translates to CASSLTGGRQPQHF.

The chain has TRBV7-9 and TRBJ1-5; 7 nucleotides line up with TRBD1. This CDR3 comprises 14 residues. J lost 4 bases, V lost 6 bases, and 6 bases had no gene match. The germline V gene has CDR1 SEHNR and CDR2 FQNEAQ (reference sequence). The CDR3 DNA reads TGTGCCAGCAGGCGACAGGGCGAGAATCAGCCCCAGCATTTT. Its translation: CASRRQGENQPQHF.

This sequence joins TRBV6-5 and TRBJ2-1; 9 bases fit TRBD2. The CDR3 extends over 16 amino acids. CDR1 MNHEY and CDR2 SVGAGI come from the germline V gene. Trimming at V came to 2 bases and at J to 6 bases, leaving 8 bases not matched to a gene. The CDR3 DNA reads as TGTGCCAGCAGTTACCCCCGAGCGGGAGGAGGCAATGAGCAGTTCTTC. Its protein product is CASSYPRAGGGNEQFF.

V is TRBV6-6 and J is TRBJ2-7, with 9 bases identical to TRBD1. The CDR3 totals 16 residues. Germline values: CDR1 MNHNY, CDR2 SVGAGI (reference sequence). Trimming at V came to 0 bases and at J to 3 bases, leaving 6 bases not matched to a gene. The CDR3 loop reads CASSYSTQGANYEQYF. CDR3 bases: TGTGCCAGCAGTTACTCGACACAGGGGGCAAACTACGAGCAGTACTTC.

This chain uses TRBV28 with TRBJ2-7, with TRBD1 identical over 8 bases. The CDR3 covers 14 residues. From germline, CDR1 is MDHEN and CDR2 SYDVKM. Trimming removed 5 bases from V and 4 bases from J; junction bases left unmatched: 7. CDR3 loop: CASSEQGALYEQYF. DNA of the CDR3: TGTGCCAGCAGTGAGCAGGGGGCTTTATACGAGCAGTACTTC.

The gene calls are TRBV27 and TRBJ1-2; weak D call: TRBD1 (5 bases). Germline values: CDR1 MNHEY, CDR2 SMNVEV (reference sequence). CDR3 length equals 16 residues. Trimming stripped 5 bases from V and 4 bases from J, with 20 bases between. CDR3 DNA: TGTGCCAGCAGTCCATCTTCGGGGGAGGGGCTCTATGGCTACACCTTC. The encoded protein is CASSPSSGEGLYGYTF.

The rearrangement uses TRBV29-1 and TRBJ2-7; 7 nucleotides line up with TRBD1. V trimming: 7 bases; J trimming: 0 bases; junction bases outside the gene matches: 6. Germline V gene data show CDR1 as SQVTM and CDR2 as ANQGSEA. The CDR3 consists of 13 residues. The CDR3 loop reads CSGIRDSSYEQYF. The CDR3 coding sequence is TGCAGCGGAATACGGGACAGCTCCTACGAGCAGTACTTC.

V usage is TRBV27 and J usage is TRBJ2-1; D is undetermined. The CDR3 sequence is 15 residues long. Trimming shortened V by 3 bases and J by 4 bases, and 13 bases separated the two germline ends. Per germline, CDR1 MNHEY and CDR2 SMNVEV (reference sequence). The chain's CDR3 is CASSLDPTQYNEQFF. The CDR3 coding sequence is TGTGCCAGCAGTTTGGACCCTACTCAATACAATGAGCAGTTCTTC.

The gene calls are TRBV30 and TRBJ2-7; maybe TRBD1 (5 bases). CDR1 is GTSNPN and CDR2 is SVGIG in the germline V gene (reference sequence). V was pared by 2 bases and J by 5 bases, with 10 bases between. This CDR3 has 12 residues. The CDR3 loop reads CAWSSGFDEQYF. The CDR3 DNA reads TGTGCCTGGAGTTCAGGGTTCGACGAGCAGTACTTC.

This clone was observed a single time. This rearrangement joins TRBV9 to TRBJ2-1; TRBD2 agrees at 12 bases. The germline V gene encodes CDR1 SGDLS and CDR2 YYNGEE. This CDR3 has 17 residues. V shed 2 bases and J 7 bases; nucleotides not matched to a gene: 10. This CDR3 reads CASSVFQGLAGSNEQFF. The CDR3 nucleotides read TGTGCCAGCAGCGTTTTTCAAGGACTAGCGGGGTCAAATGAGCAGTTCTTC. The variable domain in full, completed from reference TRBV9 and TRBJ2-1, reads DSGVTQTPKHLITATGQRVTLRCSPRSGDLSVYWYQQSLDQGLQFLIQYYNGEERAKGNILERFSAQQFPDLHSELNLSSLELGDSALYFCASSVFQGLAGSNEQFFGPGTRLTVL.

This chain's CDR3 is CASSQAQTGLNTEAFF. In DNA form, the CDR3 reads TGCGCCAGCAGCCAAGCCCAGACAGGCCTGAACACTGAAGCTTTCTTT. This chain joins TRBV4-1 and TRBJ1-1, with a weak D call TRBD1 (6 bases). The V gene's germline CDR1 is MGHRA and CDR2 YSYEKL. The V and J ends lost 1 base and 0 bases respectively, with 12 bases between them. This CDR3 has 16 residues.

This clone was picked up a small number of times. Within the sample, other DNA sequences also encode this same CDR3. This rearrangement joins TRBV7-9 to TRBJ1-5, with D hard to call. V was clipped by 4 bases and J by 4 bases, with 11 bases between them. Per germline, CDR1 SEHNR and CDR2 FQNEAQ (reference sequence). The CDR3 is 14 amino acids. The CDR3 here is CASSSGPGNQPQHF. The CDR3, as DNA: TGTGCCAGCAGCTCCGGACCTGGGAATCAGCCCCAGCATTTT.

The chain recombines TRBV7-9 with TRBJ1-5, with TRBD1 matching over 8 bases. The germline gives CDR1 SEHNR, CDR2 FQNEAQ (reference sequence). CDR3 length: 15 residues. The junction had 6 bases not matched to a gene; V was cut back by 3 bases and J by 5 bases. CDR3 bases: TGTGCCAGCAGCTTCGGGGTGGACAGGGATCAGCCCCAGCATTTT. Protein sequence: CASSFGVDRDQPQHF.

The rearrangement joins TRBV11-3 to TRBJ2-1; D perhaps matches TRBD2 (7 bases). The germline V gene encodes CDR1 SGHNT and CDR2 YENEEA. The CDR3 has 14 amino acids. Trimming took off 5 bases at V and 3 bases at J, with 11 bases between the two ends. CDR3 bases: TGTGCCAGCAGCACAAGGGGGGGCTACAATGAGCAGTTCTTC. Protein product: CASSTRGGYNEQFF. The whole variable domain, remainder taken from reference TRBV11-3 and TRBJ2-1, is EAGVVQSPRYKIIEKKQPVAFWCNPISGHNTLYWYLQNLGQGPELLIRYENEEAVDDSQLPKDRFSAERLKGVDSTLKIQPAELGDSAVYLCASSTRGGYNEQFFGPGTRLTVL.

The gene calls are TRBV19 and TRBJ2-3; TRBD1 or TRBD2 may be the D gene (5 bases each). This CDR3 has 16 residues. The ends were cut back, 7 bases at V and 0 bases at J, with 17 bases in the middle. The germline V gene has CDR1 LNHDA and CDR2 SQIVND (reference sequence). CDR3 nucleotide sequence: TGTGCCAGTAACGATGGGGGACGCCCTAGCACAGATACGCAGTATTTT. Translating it yields CASNDGGRPSTDTQYF.

The chain is built from TRBV4-3 and TRBJ2-1; the D is unclear. Germline V gives CDR1 LGHNA, CDR2 YSLEER. V lost 0 bases and J 6 bases, leaving 12 bases between the germline ends. The CDR3 totals 15 residues. Here the CDR3 reads CASSQDGSKGNEQFF. CDR3 sequence (DNA): TGCGCCAGCAGCCAAGACGGCTCAAAAGGCAATGAGCAGTTCTTC.

V gene TRBV10-3 combines with J gene TRBJ1-1, with a possible D match to TRBD1 (5 bases). Germline CDR1 reads ENHRY; CDR2 reads SYGVKD. This CDR3 has 18 residues. V was clipped by 0 bases and J by 2 bases, with 19 bases between them. The CDR3 here is CAISESGVGHGGNTEAFF. CDR3 in DNA: TGTGCCATCAGTGAGTCGGGGGTCGGCCACGGGGGAAACACTGAAGCTTTCTTT.

The V gene is TRBV5-4, the J gene TRBJ1-1; no clear D. Germline V gene lookup returns CDR1 SGHNT and CDR2 YYREEE (reference sequence). Trimming took off 1 base at V and 3 bases at J, with 4 bases between the two ends. This CDR3 contains 12 residues. CDR3 DNA: TGTGCCAGCAGCTTGAGATACACTGAAGCTTTCTTT. This gives the protein CASSLRYTEAFF.